One sample yielded the 6 T cell receptor beta chains listed below, sequenced in a study of type 1 regulatory T cells (dated by TCRdb to about 2021). The sequencing machine was an Illumina MiSeq. TCRdb ran its own pipeline on the public reads, namely fastp trimming at Q25 and MiXCR clone calling, and kept in-frame beta chains. Rows merge per CDR3 protein into single entries with the most common DNA and genes. The sample profile shows 15,000 or so distinct CDR3 sequences; about 13% of them were found once. The ten biggest clones cover 15% of the sample. Antigens for these TCRs are unknown. The sequenced material came from cultured T cells, either the whole culture or a sorted T cell fraction (not recorded which). Every receptor here comes from a human donor in good health.

This clonotype was seen repeatedly, ten times or more. The CDR3 region is CASSQGSLVAGKSPEQYF. The DNA for the CDR3 is TGCGCCAGCAGCCAAGGATCGCTGGTGGCAGGGAAATCTCCCGAGCAGTACTTC. The rearrangement links TRBV4-1 to TRBJ2-7; D is perhaps TRBD1 (5 bases). This CDR3 has 18 residues. Germline V gene sequence: CDR1 MGHRA, CDR2 YSYEKL. The V end was cut by 1 base, the J end by 6 bases, with 25 bases between.

This clonotype was observed at least ten times. The chain links TRBV27 to TRBJ2-2, with 9 bases matching TRBD2. Germline CDR1 MNHEY, CDR2 SMNVEV (reference sequence). The CDR3 runs to 17 residues. The trim removed 6 bases at V and 3 bases at J, leaving 11 bases unmatched. CDR3 coding DNA: TGTGCCAGCAGCCAATATAGAGCGGGAGGTTACACCGGGGAGCTGTTTTTT. It translates to CASSQYRAGGYTGELFF.

This chain uses TRBV5-1 with TRBJ2-3; TRBD2 matches 8 bases. Germline assignment: CDR1 SGHRS and CDR2 YFSETQ. V shed 2 bases and J 1 base; nucleotides not matched to a gene: 6. The CDR3 sequence is 16 residues long. The CDR3 is CASSLNLAGGTDTQYF. The CDR3 nucleotides read TGCGCCAGCAGCTTAAACCTAGCGGGCGGCACAGATACGCAGTATTTT.

This clonotype has a count of ten or more. The chain employs TRBV7-6 and TRBJ2-7; D may be TRBD1 (6 bases). Germline loops: CDR1 SGHVS, CDR2 FNYEAQ. The CDR3 has 12 amino acids. The V end lost 5 bases, the J end lost 6 bases, and 11 bases lay between the germline ends. The CDR3 sequence is CASSLQGGEQYF. In DNA, the CDR3 is TGTGCCAGCAGCCTACAGGGTGGCGAGCAGTACTTC.

This clonotype showed up many times. This chain uses TRBV20-1 with TRBJ2-2; D is unclear. V was shortened by 5 bases and J by 5 bases, with 12 bases between the two germline ends. CDR1 and CDR2 (germline): DFQATT, SNEGSKA (reference sequence). The CDR3 sequence is 13 residues long. This chain's CDR3 is CSAPPYATGELFF. The CDR3 nucleotides are TGCAGTGCTCCCCCGTACGCTACCGGGGAGCTGTTTTTT.

This clonotype was picked up a small number of times. The chain couples TRBV5-4 to TRBJ2-7; tentative D call: TRBD1 (5 bases). The CDR3 length is 16 residues. The V gene's germline CDR1 is SGHNT and CDR2 YYREEE (reference sequence). V was cut by 6 bases and J by 7 bases, with 26 bases left in between. CDR3 region: CASTTDPGRVGEEQYF. The CDR3 DNA sequence: TGTGCCAGCACCACAGATCCTGGCAGGGTGGGTGAGGAGCAGTACTTC.